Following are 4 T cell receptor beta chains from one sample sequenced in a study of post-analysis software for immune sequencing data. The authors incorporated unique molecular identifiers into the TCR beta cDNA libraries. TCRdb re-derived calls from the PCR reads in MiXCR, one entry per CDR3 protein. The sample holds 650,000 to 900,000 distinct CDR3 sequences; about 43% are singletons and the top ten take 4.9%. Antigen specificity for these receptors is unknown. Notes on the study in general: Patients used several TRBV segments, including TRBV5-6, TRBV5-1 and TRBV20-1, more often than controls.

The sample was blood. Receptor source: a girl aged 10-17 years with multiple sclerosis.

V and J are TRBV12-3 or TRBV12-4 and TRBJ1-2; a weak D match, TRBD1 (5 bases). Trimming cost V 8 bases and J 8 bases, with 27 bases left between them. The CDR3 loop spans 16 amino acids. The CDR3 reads CASVSGSGTADGGYTF. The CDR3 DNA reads TGTGCCAGCGTTTCCGGCAGTGGGACGGCTGACGGGGGCTACACCTTC.

The chain's CDR3 is CAISESGTGYNSPLHF. The CDR3 nucleotides are TGTGCCATCAGTGAATCCGGGACAGGGTATAATTCACCCCTCCACTTT. The chain joins TRBV10-3 to TRBJ1-6; 9 nucleotides agree with TRBD1. The junction had 4 bases not matched to a gene; V was cut back by 3 bases and J by 4 bases. This CDR3 region has 16 residues. Germline assignment: CDR1 ENHRY and CDR2 SYGVKD.

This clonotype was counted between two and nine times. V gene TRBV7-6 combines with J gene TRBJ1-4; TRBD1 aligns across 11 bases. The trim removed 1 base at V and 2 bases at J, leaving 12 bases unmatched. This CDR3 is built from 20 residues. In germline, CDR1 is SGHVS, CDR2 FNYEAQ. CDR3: CASSLGNRDRGWMTNEKLFF. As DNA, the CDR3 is TGTGCCAGCAGCTTAGGGAACAGGGACAGGGGGTGGATGACTAATGAAAAACTGTTTTTT. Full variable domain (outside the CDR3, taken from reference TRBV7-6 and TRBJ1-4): GAGVSQSPRYKVTKRGQDVALRCDPISGHVSLYWYRQALGQGPEFLTYFNYEAQQDKSGLPNDRFSAERPEGSISTLTIQRTEQRDSAMYRCASSLGNRDRGWMTNEKLFFGSGTQLSVL.

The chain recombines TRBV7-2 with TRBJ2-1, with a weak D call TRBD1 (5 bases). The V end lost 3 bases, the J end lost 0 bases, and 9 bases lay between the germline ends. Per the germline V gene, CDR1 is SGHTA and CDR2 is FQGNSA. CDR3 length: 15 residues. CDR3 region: CASSLLGDSYNEQFF. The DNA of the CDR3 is TGTGCCAGCAGCTTGCTAGGGGACTCCTACAATGAGCAGTTCTTC.